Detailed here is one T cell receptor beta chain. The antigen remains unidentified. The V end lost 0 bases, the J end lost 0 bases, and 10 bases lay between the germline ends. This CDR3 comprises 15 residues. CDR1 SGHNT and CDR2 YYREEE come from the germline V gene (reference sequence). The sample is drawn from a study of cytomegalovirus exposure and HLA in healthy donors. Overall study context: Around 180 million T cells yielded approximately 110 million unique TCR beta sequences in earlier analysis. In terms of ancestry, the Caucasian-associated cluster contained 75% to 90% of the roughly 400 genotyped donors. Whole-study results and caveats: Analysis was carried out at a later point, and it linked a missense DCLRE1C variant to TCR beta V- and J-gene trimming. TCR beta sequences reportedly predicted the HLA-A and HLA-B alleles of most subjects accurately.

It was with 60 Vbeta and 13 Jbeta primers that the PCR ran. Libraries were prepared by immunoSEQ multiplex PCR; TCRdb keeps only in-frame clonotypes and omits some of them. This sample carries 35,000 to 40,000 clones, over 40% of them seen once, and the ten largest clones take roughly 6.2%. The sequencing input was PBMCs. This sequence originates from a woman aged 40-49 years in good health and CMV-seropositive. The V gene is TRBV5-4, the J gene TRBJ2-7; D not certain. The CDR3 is CASSLAPQDSYEQYF. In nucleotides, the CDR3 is TGTGCCAGCAGCTTGGCCCCCCAGGACTCCTACGAGCAGTACTTC.